This is a list of T cell receptor beta chains from one sample in a study of blood T cell repertoires in COVID-19. Assay: immunoSEQ multiplex PCR; the TCRdb copy retains only in-frame clones and omits some. The sample lists 35,000 to 50,000 clones; nearly 90% were seen once. The sample comprised peripheral blood. The receptors shown here come from a man aged 50 or older with active COVID-19. Each CDR3 is given with its conserved first and last residue. Each record gives: D gene, clone size, V gene, J gene, CDR3 DNA, CDR3 protein. D genes are given only for firm matches. For some rows the clone size is stated as once, few or many, or as a class when expanded; others skip it.

-	-	TRBV12-3/TRBV12-4	TRBJ2-5	TGTGCCAGCAGCCGAAATCGGTGGGAGACCCAGTACTTC	CASSRNRWETQYF
-	-	TRBV5-6	TRBJ2-1	TGTGCCAGCAGCTTGGGGCTCGGACTCAATGAGCAGTTCTTC	CASSLGLGLNEQFF
-	-	TRBV3-1/TRBV3-2	TRBJ1-3	TGTGCCAGCAGCCAGTTCGGGGTTAGCTCTGGAAACACCATATATTTT	CASSQFGVSSGNTIYF
-	-	TRBV21-1	TRBJ2-3	TGTGCCAGCAGCAGGCTCGGGAGTTTGGTTGATACGCAGTATTTT	CASSRLGSLVDTQYF
-	-	TRBV5-1	TRBJ1-6	TGCGCCAGCAGCTTGGTGCCGGGGAATAATTCACCCCTCCACTTT	CASSLVPGNNSPLHF
TRBD1	-	TRBV6-6	TRBJ2-7	TGTGCCAGCAGTTATCCACCAGGGGGCTACGAGCAGTACTTC	CASSYPPGGYEQYF
TRBD1	-	TRBV5-1	TRBJ2-4	TGCGCCAGCAGCCCGGACAGGGGGACGGACATTCAGTACTTC	CASSPDRGTDIQYF
TRBD1	-	TRBV9	TRBJ2-5	TGTGCCAGCAGCGCTAGACAGGGTCTGGAGACCCAGTACTTC	CASSARQGLETQYF
-	-	TRBV7-9	TRBJ2-5	TGTGCCAGCAGCTTTAGCCTAGCCCAAGAGACCCAGTACTTC	CASSFSLAQETQYF
TRBD1	once	TRBV19	TRBJ2-3	TGTGCCAGTAGCCGGGGACAGGGGGGCACAGATACGCAGTATTTT	CASSRGQGGTDTQYF